These T cell receptor beta chains were read from a single sample in a study of siplizumab effects on memory and regulatory T cells. Method: immunoSEQ multiplex PCR; TCRdb's copy keeps in-frame clones and lacks some. This sample has about 100,000 clones; 93% occur once, and the top ten carry around 0.62%. Sequenced: Tregs sorted from blood. The receptor source for this set is a human donor in good health. Each CDR3 is given with its conserved first and last residue. D genes are given only for firm matches. Only part of the rows carry a size: once, few, many, or a class if the clone is expanded.

>-|-|TRBJ1-1|TRBV15
TGTGCCACCAGCAGAGAGGGGGGCATGAACACTGAAGCTTTCTTT
CATSREGGMNTEAFF
>-|-|TRBJ2-3|TRBV6-1
TGTGCCAGCAGTGAAGAAGGGGACCCCACAGATACGCAGTATTTT
CASSEEGDPTDTQYF
>-|-|TRBJ2-7|TRBV25-1
TGTGCCAGCAGTGGTTTCGGGACACATGACACCTACGAGCAGTACTTC
CASSGFGTHDTYEQYF
>-|-|TRBJ1-5|TRBV6-6
TGTGCCAGCAGTCGCCCGGCCCGGGGACCCCAGCATTTT
CASSRPARGPQHF
>-|-|TRBJ2-7|TRBV7-9
TGTGCCAGCAGCCCCCGGTGGGGTTCCTACGAGCAGTACTTC
CASSPRWGSYEQYF
>-|TRBD2|TRBJ2-2|TRBV5-1
TGCGCCAGCAGCAAGGGACTAGCGGGAGCTCTGGGCACCGGGGAGCTGTTTTTT
CASSKGLAGALGTGELFF
>once|TRBD1|TRBJ1-2|TRBV4-1
TGCGCCAGCAGCCCATACTCCAGGGGGCGGGACTATGGCTACACCTTC
CASSPYSRGRDYGYTF
>-|-|TRBJ1-5|TRBV2
TGTGCCAGCAGTTGGCAGGGGAATCAGCCCCAGCATTTT
CASSWQGNQPQHF
>-|TRBD1|TRBJ2-7|TRBV4-1
TGCGCCAGCAGCCGCAATCCGGGACAGGACTACGAGCAGTACTTC
CASSRNPGQDYEQYF
>few|-|TRBJ1-1|TRBV30
TGTGCCTGGAGTCCGTGGGTACAGGGAGGTGAAGCTTTCTTT
CAWSPWVQGGEAFF
>-|-|TRBJ2-3|TRBV7-2
TGTGCCAGCAGCTTAAAGGGCACGGAAGGACTTACGCAGTATTTT
CASSLKGTEGLTQYF
>-|-|TRBJ1-1|TRBV27
TGTGCCAGCACCCCCGGCGCAGGGGTGGGTACTGAAGCTTTCTTT
CASTPGAGVGTEAFF
>once|-|TRBJ2-1|TRBV27
TGTGCCAGCAGGCGAGGGCAGACTGGGACTTACAATGAGCAGTTCTTC
CASRRGQTGTYNEQFF
>few|-|TRBJ2-7|TRBV10-3
TGTGCCATCAGCCTGCCTGGGGGGGAGCAGTACTTC
CAISLPGGEQYF
>-|-|TRBJ2-5|TRBV5-1
TGCGCCAGCAGCTCTGGCGGGCGCCAAGAGACCCAGTACTTC
CASSSGGRQETQYF
>-|-|TRBJ2-5|TRBV6-5
TGTGCCAGCAGTGAAGGCTTAACCCAGTACTTC
CASSEGLTQYF
>-|TRBD1|TRBJ1-4|TRBV10-3
TGTGCCATCAGGAACGGGACAGGGGATGAAAAACTGTTTTTT
CAIRNGTGDEKLFF
>-|TRBD1|TRBJ1-2|TRBV9
TGTGCCAGCAGCGAGGGGGGACAGGCCAACCCGACCTATGGCTACACCTTC
CASSEGGQANPTYGYTF
>-|TRBD1|TRBJ1-6|TRBV7-2
TGTGCCAGCAGAAACCCAGGGGGAAATTCACCCCTCCACTTT
CASRNPGGNSPLHF
>-|TRBD1|TRBJ1-1|TRBV19
TGTGCCAGTAAGAGGGACAGGGTGGACCGTGAAGCTTTCTTT
CASKRDRVDREAFF
>-|TRBD1|TRBJ1-6|TRBV6-1
TGTGCCAGCAGTGGGGGACAGGGAGGTAATTCACCCCTCCACTTT
CASSGGQGGNSPLHF
>once|TRBD1|TRBJ2-1|TRBV15
TGTGCCACCAGCAGGACAGGGGAGAATGAGCAGTTCTTC
CATSRTGENEQFF
>-|-|TRBJ1-2|TRBV6-1
TGTGCCAGCAGTGAAGGGTATGGCTACACCTTC
CASSEGYGYTF
>once|TRBD2|TRBJ2-5|TRBV7-2
TGTGCCAGCAGCTTAGCGGGAGGGCGAGAGACCCAGTACTTC
CASSLAGGRETQYF
>-|TRBD1|TRBJ1-2|TRBV7-2
TGTGCCAGCAGCACCTACAGGGGCTATGGCTACACCTTC
CASSTYRGYGYTF
>-|-|TRBJ1-2|TRBV19
TGTGCCACTTACAAGGTTAACTATGGCTACACCTTC
CATYKVNYGYTF
>-|-|TRBJ1-1|TRBV29-1
TGCAGCGTTTCAAGGAGGTTGAACACTGAAGCTTTCTTT
CSVSRRLNTEAFF
>-|-|TRBJ2-1|TRBV11-2
TGTGCCAGCGTCCTCCAGCTTGAGAGCTCCTACAATGAGCAGTTCTTC
CASVLQLESSYNEQFF
>once|-|TRBJ1-4|TRBV5-1
TGCGCCAGCAGCGCGGGGAACGGACGGGAAAAACTGTTTTTT
CASSAGNGREKLFF
>-|-|TRBJ2-7|TRBV7-9
TGTGCCAGCAGCCGGCGAGCCGACAGTGTCTACGAGCAGTACTTC
CASSRRADSVYEQYF
>-|TRBD1|TRBJ2-2|TRBV5-1
TGCGCCAGCAGCAGTGGACAGGGGGCCGGCGGGGAGCTGTTTTTT
CASSSGQGAGGELFF
>-|-|TRBJ2-1|TRBV9
TGTGCCAGCAGCGTAGATGGTACCAGATCATTACGGGGGAATGAGCAGTTCTTC
CASSVDGTRSLRGNEQFF
>-|-|TRBJ2-7|TRBV6-5
TGTGCCAGCAGACTGACCCGGGACGTCAGCTACGAGCAGTACTTC
CASRLTRDVSYEQYF
>-|TRBD1|TRBJ2-7|TRBV6-5
TGTGCCAGCAGTTACTCGACAGGGGGCGAGCAGTACTTC
CASSYSTGGEQYF
>-|TRBD1|TRBJ1-6|TRBV9
TGTGCCAGCAGCGGGAGGGGGACAGGGGATTCACCCCTCCACTTT
CASSGRGTGDSPLHF
>few|-|TRBJ1-2|TRBV7-9
TGTGCCAGCAGCCACGACAGGACCTATGGCTACACCTTC
CASSHDRTYGYTF
>-|-|TRBJ1-5|TRBV4-1
TGCGCCAGCAGCCAAGACCTAGGGCTTAGTAAGCCCCAGCATTTT
CASSQDLGLSKPQHF
>-|-|TRBJ1-5|TRBV12-1
TGTGCCAGCAGCTTAGAGGGGACAGGACCTACGCGGGAGGTTTTCGGCAATCAGCCCCAGCATTTT
CASSLEGTGPTREVFGNQPQHF
>-|TRBD1|TRBJ2-1|TRBV5-4
TGTGCCAGCAGCTTAGGACAGGCGATGAGGAATGAGCAGTTCTTC
CASSLGQAMRNEQFF
>-|TRBD1|TRBJ2-1|TRBV5-1
TGCGCCAGCAGCGCCGGACAGGGTACCTACAATGAGCAGTTCTTC
CASSAGQGTYNEQFF
>-|TRBD1|TRBJ2-7|TRBV19
TGTGCCAGTAGTGATCGGGACAGATCTTCCTACGAGCAGTACTTC
CASSDRDRSSYEQYF
>-|-|TRBJ1-2|TRBV5-5
TGTGCCAGCAGGGTGGCTGGGCAGACTCGCTATGGCTACACCTTC
CASRVAGQTRYGYTF
>once|-|TRBJ2-1|TRBV18
TGTGCCAGCTCACCTGGACTTGTGACGAATGAGCAGTTCTTC
CASSPGLVTNEQFF
>-|-|TRBJ1-1|TRBV6-4
TGTGCCAGCAGCGCGACAGGAAACACTGAAGCTTTCTTT
CASSATGNTEAFF
>-|-|TRBJ2-1|TRBV21-1
TGTGCCAGCAGCTCGCCGGGACAGGGGTACAATGAGCAGTTCTTC
CASSSPGQGYNEQFF
>-|-|TRBJ2-4|TRBV30
TGTGCCTGGAGTGATGGGAGGGCCAAAAACATTCAGTACTTC
CAWSDGRAKNIQYF
>-|-|TRBJ1-4|TRBV5-6
TGTGCCAGCAGCACGTATCAGGGGCTCAGGGGTGAAAAACTGTTTTTT
CASSTYQGLRGEKLFF
>-|TRBD2|TRBJ2-7|TRBV7-3
TGTGCCAGCAGCTCCGGGACTAGCGGGAGCTTAACCGACTTC
CASSSGTSGSLTDF
>-|-|TRBJ1-1|TRBV18
TGTGCCAGCTCACCACTTGGGGGGACGAACACTGAAGCTTTCTTT
CASSPLGGTNTEAFF
>-|-|TRBJ2-7|TRBV6-5
TGTGCCAGCAGTTATCGAGCAGGGGATACCTACGAGCAGTACTTC
CASSYRAGDTYEQYF
>-|TRBD2|TRBJ2-3|TRBV7-6
TGTGCCAGCAGCGACTTAGGCGGGAGGGTAGATACGCAGTATTTT
CASSDLGGRVDTQYF
>once|TRBD2|TRBJ2-1|TRBV6-6
TGTGCCAGCAGTTACCCCCTAGCGGGGGGGAGGAATGAGCAGTTCTTC
CASSYPLAGGRNEQFF
>once|-|TRBJ1-2|TRBV11-2
TGTGCCAGCAGCGGGGGAATGAGCTATGGCTACACCTTC
CASSGGMSYGYTF
>-|TRBD2|TRBJ2-7|TRBV10-3
TGTGCCATCAGGCCTAGCGGGAGCTACGAGCAGTACTTC
CAIRPSGSYEQYF
>once|TRBD1|TRBJ2-2|TRBV9
TGTGCCAGCAGCGTAGCTCAGGGGGCTACCGGGGAGCTGTTTTTT
CASSVAQGATGELFF